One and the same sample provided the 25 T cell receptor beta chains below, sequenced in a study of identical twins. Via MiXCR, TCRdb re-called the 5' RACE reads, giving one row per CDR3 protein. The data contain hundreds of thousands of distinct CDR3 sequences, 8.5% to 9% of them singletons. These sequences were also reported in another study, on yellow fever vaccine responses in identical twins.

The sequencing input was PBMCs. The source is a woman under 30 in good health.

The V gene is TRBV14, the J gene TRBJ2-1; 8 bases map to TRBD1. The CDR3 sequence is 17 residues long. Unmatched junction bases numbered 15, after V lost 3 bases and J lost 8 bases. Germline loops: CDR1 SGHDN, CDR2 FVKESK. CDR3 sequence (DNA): TGTGCCAGCAGCCAGCAAAGACCGGGACAGGTTTTAGATGAGCAGTTCTTC. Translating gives CASSQQRPGQVLDEQFF. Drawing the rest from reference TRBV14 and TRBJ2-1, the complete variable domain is EAGVTQFPSHSVIEKGQTVTLRCDPISGHDNLYWYRRVMGKEIKFLLHFVKESKQDESGMPNNRFLAERTGGTYSTLKVQPAELEDSGVYFCASSQQRPGQVLDEQFFGPGTRLTVL.

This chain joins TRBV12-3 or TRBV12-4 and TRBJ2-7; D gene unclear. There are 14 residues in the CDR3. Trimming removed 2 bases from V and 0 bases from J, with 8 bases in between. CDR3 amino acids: CASSLLGPSYEQYF. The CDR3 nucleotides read TGTGCCAGCAGTTTATTAGGACCCTCCTACGAGCAGTACTTC.

The chain's CDR3 is CAISEGGGPTDTQYF. The CDR3 DNA is TGTGCCATCAGTGAAGGGGGGGGGCCCACAGATACGCAGTATTTT. The chain carries TRBV10-3 and TRBJ2-3; maybe TRBD2 (7 bases). Germline lookup yields CDR1 ENHRY and CDR2 SYGVKD. The CDR3 has 15 amino acids. The V and J ends lost 3 bases and 2 bases respectively, with 12 bases between them.

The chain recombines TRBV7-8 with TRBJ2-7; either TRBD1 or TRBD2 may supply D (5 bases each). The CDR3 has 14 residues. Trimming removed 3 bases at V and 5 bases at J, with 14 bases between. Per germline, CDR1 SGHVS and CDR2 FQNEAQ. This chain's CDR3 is CASSLGDRPNEQYF. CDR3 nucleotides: TGTGCCAGCAGCTTGGGGGACCGTCCCAACGAGCAGTACTTC.

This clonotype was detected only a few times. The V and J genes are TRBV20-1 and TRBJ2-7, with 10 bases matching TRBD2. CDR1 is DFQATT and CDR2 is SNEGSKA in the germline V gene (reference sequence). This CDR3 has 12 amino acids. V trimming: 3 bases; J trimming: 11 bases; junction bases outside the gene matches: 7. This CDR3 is CSASPGLAFEYF. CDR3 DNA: TGCAGTGCTAGTCCGGGACTAGCGTTTGAGTACTTC.

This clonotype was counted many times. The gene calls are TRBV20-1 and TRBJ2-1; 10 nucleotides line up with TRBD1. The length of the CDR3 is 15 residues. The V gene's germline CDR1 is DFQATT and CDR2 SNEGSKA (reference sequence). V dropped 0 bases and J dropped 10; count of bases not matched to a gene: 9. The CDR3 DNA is TGCAGTGCTAGAGATCCAAGACAGGGGGCGAAGGAGCAGTTCTTC. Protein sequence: CSARDPRQGAKEQFF.

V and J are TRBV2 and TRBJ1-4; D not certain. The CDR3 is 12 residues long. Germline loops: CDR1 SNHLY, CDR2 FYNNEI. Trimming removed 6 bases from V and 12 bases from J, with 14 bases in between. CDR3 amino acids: CASRERRIELFF. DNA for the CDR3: TGTGCCAGCAGAGAAAGAAGGATTGAACTGTTTTTT.

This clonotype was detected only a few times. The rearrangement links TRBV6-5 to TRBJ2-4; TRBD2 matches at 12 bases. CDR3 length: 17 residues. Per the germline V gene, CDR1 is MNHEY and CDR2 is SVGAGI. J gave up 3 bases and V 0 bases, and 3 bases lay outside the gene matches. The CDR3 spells CASSYSASGGVKNIQYF. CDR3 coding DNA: TGTGCCAGCAGTTACTCGGCTAGCGGGGGGGTCAAAAACATTCAGTACTTC.

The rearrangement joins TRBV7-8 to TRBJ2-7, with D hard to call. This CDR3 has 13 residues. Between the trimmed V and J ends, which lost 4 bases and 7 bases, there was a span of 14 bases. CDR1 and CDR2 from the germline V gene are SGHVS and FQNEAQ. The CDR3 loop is CASSWFRRPEQYF. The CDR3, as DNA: TGTGCCAGCAGCTGGTTTCGGCGGCCTGAGCAGTACTTC.

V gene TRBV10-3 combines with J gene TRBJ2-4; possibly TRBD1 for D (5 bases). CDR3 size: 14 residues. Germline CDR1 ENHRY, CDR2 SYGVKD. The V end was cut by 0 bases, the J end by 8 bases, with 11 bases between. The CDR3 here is CAISESKGVDIQYF. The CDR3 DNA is TGTGCCATCAGTGAGTCGAAAGGGGTAGACATTCAGTACTTC.

The chain's CDR3 is CASSPDSRSGNTIYF. As DNA, the CDR3 is TGTGCCAGCAGCCCGGACAGCCGCTCTGGAAACACCATATATTTT. The V gene is TRBV27, the J gene TRBJ1-3, with D perhaps matching TRBD1 (6 bases). This CDR3 comprises 15 residues. Germline lookup yields CDR1 MNHEY and CDR2 SMNVEV (reference sequence). V was clipped by 6 bases and J by 0 bases, with 12 bases between them.

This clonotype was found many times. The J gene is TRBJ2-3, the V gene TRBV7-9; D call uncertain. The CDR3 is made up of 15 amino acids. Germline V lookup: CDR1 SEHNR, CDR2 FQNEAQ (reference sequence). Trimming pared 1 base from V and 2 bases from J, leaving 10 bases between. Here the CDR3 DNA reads TGTGCCAGCAGCTTAGTTGACACCTACACAGATACGCAGTATTTT. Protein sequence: CASSLVDTYTDTQYF.

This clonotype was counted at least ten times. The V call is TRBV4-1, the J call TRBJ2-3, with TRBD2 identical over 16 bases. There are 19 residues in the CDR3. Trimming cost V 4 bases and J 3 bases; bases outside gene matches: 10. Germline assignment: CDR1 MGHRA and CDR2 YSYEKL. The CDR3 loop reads CASSLGTSGRAGRTDTQYF. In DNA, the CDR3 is TGCGCCAGCAGCCTAGGGACTAGCGGGAGGGCCGGAAGAACAGATACGCAGTATTTT.

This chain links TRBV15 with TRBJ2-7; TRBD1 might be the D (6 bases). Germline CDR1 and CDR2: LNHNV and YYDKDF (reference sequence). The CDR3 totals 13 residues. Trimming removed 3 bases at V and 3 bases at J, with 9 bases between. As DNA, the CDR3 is TGTGCCACCAGCAGGGACAGCCTCTACGAGCAGTACTTC. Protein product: CATSRDSLYEQYF.

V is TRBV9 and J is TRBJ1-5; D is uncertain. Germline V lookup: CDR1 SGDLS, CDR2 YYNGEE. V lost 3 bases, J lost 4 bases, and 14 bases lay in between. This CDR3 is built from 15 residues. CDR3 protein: CASSAAGLGNQPQHF. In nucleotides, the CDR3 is TGTGCCAGCAGCGCCGCAGGATTAGGGAATCAGCCCCAGCATTTT.

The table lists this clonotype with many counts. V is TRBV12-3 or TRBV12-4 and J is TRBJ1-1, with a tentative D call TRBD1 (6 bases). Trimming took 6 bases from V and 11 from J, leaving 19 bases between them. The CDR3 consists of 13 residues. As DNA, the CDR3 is TGTGCCAGCAGCTTGCGTGCAGGGGTTATGGCTTTCTTT. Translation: CASSLRAGVMAFF.

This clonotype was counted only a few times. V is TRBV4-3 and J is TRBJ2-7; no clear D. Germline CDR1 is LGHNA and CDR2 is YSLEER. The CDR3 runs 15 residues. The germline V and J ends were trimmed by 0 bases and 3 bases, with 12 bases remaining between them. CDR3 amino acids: CASSQDASLHYEQYF. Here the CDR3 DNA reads TGCGCCAGCAGCCAAGATGCCAGTTTACACTACGAGCAGTACTTC.

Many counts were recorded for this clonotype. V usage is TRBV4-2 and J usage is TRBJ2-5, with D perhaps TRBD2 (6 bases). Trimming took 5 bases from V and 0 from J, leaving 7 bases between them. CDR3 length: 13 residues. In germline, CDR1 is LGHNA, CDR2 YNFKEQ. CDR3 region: CASSRDYQETQYF. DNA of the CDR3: TGTGCCAGCAGCAGGGACTACCAAGAGACCCAGTACTTC.

In DNA form, the CDR3 reads TGTGCCAGCAGCTCCGGACAGGGTAGAAATGGCTACACCTTC. Translation gives CASSSGQGRNGYTF. The chain employs TRBV3-1 and TRBJ1-2, with 8 bases fitting TRBD1. Losses at the gene ends were 5 bases for V and 6 bases for J; bases not matched to a gene: 8. The CDR3 covers 14 residues. CDR1 and CDR2 (germline): LGHDT, YNNKEL (reference sequence).

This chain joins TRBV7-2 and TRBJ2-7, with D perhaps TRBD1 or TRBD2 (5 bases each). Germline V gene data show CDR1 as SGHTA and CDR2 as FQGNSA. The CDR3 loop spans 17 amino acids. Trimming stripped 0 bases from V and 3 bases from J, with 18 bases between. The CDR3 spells CASSLAPWPEGIYEQYF. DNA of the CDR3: TGTGCCAGCAGCTTAGCCCCGTGGCCAGAGGGGATCTACGAGCAGTACTTC.

CDR3 nucleotides: TGTGCCATCAGTGAGTCGCGTAGGAACAGCGAGCAGTACTTC. It specifies CAISESRRNSEQYF. The chain uses TRBV10-3 and TRBJ2-7; D is uncertain. The V and J ends lost 0 bases and 6 bases respectively, with 12 bases between them. This CDR3 region has 14 residues. Germline loops: CDR1 ENHRY, CDR2 SYGVKD.

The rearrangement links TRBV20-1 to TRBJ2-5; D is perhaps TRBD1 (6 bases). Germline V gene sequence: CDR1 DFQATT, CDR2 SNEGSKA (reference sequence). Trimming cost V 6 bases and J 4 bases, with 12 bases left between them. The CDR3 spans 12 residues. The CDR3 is CSAQGSGETQYF. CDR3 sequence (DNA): TGCAGTGCGCAGGGGTCGGGAGAGACCCAGTACTTC.

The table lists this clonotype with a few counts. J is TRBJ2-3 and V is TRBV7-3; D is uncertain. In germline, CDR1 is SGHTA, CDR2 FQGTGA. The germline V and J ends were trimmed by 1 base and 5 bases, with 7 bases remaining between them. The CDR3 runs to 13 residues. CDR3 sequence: CASSLIYRDTQYF. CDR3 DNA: TGTGCCAGCAGCTTAATTTATCGAGATACGCAGTATTTT.

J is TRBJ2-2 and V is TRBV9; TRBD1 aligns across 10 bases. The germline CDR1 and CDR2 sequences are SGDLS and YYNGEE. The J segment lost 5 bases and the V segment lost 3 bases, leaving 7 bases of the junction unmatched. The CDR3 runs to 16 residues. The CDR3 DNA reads TGTGCCAGCAGCGCGGACAGGGGGGGACGGACCGGGGAGCTGTTTTTT. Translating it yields CASSADRGGRTGELFF.

The CDR3 coding sequence is TGTGCCATCAGTGAGTCTACAGACACAGATACGCAGTATTTT. Translated: CAISESTDTDTQYF. V gene TRBV10-3 combines with J gene TRBJ2-3; D unclear. CDR1 ENHRY and CDR2 SYGVKD come from the germline V gene. The CDR3 contains 14 residues. The ends were cut back, 0 bases at V and 2 bases at J, with 6 bases in the middle.